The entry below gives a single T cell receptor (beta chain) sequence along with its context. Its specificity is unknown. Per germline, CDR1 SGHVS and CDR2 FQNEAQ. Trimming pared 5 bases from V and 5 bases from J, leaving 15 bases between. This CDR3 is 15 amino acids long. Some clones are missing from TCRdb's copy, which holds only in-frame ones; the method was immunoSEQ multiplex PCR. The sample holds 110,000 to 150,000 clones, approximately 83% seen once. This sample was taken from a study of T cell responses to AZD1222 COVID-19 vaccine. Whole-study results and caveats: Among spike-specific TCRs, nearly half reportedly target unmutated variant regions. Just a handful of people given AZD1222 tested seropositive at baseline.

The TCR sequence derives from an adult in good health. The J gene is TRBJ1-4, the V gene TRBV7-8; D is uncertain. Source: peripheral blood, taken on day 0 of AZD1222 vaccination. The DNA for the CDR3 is TGTGCCAGCAGCCCCTTGAGGGTGGAAAATGAAAAACTGTTTTTT. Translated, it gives CASSPLRVENEKLFF.